This entry concerns a single T cell receptor beta chain. These data belong to a study of blood T cell repertoires in COVID-19. Study overall: Acute-phase and convalescent COVID-19 samples originated in the United States, Italy and Spain. In each case, the material was cDNA or gDNA derived from T cells, B-cell-depleted T cells, or PBMCs.

The CDR3 loop spans 14 amino acids. CDR1 and CDR2 from the germline V gene are SGHTA and FQGNSA. With 7 bases removed from V and 1 base from J, the gap between germline ends came to 11 bases. Original handling: Using reference gene primer amplification, nucleated cell counts were estimated. Sequenced by immunoSEQ multiplex PCR; TCRdb stores in-frame clones only, minus some. V and J calls and clone size are as listed in that table; D and trimming were resolved from the DNA. The sample has about 80,000 clones, around 82% seen once; the top ten hold less than 25%. The sample consisted of peripheral blood. The chain employs TRBV7-2 and TRBJ1-5, with D uncertain. The receptor was isolated from a human donor in a cohort sampled during active COVID-19. This CDR3 is CASTSRGSNQPQHF. CDR3 nucleotides: TGTGCCAGCACCTCCCGCGGGAGCAATCAGCCCCAGCATTTT.